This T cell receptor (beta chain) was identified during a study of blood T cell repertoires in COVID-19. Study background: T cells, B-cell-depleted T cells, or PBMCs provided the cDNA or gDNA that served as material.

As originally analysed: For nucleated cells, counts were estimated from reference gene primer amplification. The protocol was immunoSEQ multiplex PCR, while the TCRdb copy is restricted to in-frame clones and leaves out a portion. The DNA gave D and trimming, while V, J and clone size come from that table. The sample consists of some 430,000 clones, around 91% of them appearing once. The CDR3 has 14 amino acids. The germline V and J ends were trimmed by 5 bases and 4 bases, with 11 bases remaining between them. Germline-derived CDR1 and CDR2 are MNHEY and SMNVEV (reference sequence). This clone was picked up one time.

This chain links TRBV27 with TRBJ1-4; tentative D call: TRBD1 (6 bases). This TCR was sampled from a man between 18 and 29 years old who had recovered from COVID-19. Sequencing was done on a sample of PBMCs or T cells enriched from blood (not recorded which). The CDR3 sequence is CASSRTAFNEKLFF. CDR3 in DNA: TGTGCCAGCAGTCGGACAGCCTTTAATGAAAAACTGTTTTTT.